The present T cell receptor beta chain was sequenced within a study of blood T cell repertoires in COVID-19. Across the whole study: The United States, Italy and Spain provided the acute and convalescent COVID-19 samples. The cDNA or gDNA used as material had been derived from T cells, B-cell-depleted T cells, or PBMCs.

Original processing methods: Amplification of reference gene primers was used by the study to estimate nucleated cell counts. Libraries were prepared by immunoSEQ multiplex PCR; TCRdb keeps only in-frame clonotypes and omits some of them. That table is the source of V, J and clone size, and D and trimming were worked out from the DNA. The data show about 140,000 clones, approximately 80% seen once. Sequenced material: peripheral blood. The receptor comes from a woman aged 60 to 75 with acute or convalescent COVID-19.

The chain's CDR3 is CASSSLGTSGNEQFF. The CDR3 DNA is TGCGCCAGCAGCTCGTTAGGGACTAGCGGCAATGAGCAGTTCTTC. The rearrangement links TRBV5-1 to TRBJ2-1, with 11 bases matching TRBD2. The CDR3 totals 15 residues. Looked up from germline, CDR1 is SGHRS and CDR2 is YFSETQ. Germline trimming cut 3 bases from V and 6 bases from J; bases unmatched to any gene: 5.